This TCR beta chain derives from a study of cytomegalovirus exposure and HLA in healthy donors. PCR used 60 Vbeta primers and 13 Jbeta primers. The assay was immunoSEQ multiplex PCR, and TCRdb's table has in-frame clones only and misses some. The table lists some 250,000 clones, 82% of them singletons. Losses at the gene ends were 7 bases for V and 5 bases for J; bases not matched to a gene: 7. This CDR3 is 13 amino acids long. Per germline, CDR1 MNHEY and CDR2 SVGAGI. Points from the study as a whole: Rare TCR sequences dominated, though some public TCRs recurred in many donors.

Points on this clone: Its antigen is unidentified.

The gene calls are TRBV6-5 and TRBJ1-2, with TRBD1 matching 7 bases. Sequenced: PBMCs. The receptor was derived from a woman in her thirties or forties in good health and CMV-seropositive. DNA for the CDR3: TGTGCCAGCACACCAACAGGGGTGTATGGCTACACCTTC. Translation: CASTPTGVYGYTF.